Below, 8 T cell receptor beta chains from the same sample are listed, as sequenced in a study of blood T cell repertoires in COVID-19. The data were produced by immunoSEQ multiplex PCR, yet TCRdb's version contains in-frame clones alone and is incomplete. The table includes about 130,000 clones, around three quarters detected once. The sequenced sample consisted of peripheral blood. Source of these receptors: a human donor in a cohort sampled during active COVID-19.

This clone was found a few times. The rearrangement uses TRBV4-1 and TRBJ1-1; 9 positions agree with TRBD1. Germline V gene sequence: CDR1 MGHRA, CDR2 YSYEKL. The CDR3 consists of 13 residues. The V segment lost 5 bases and the J segment 6 bases; nucleotides outside the gene matches: 4. The CDR3 spells CASSKGQGAEAFF. The CDR3 bases are TGCGCCAGCAGCAAGGGACAGGGTGCTGAAGCTTTCTTT.

The V gene is TRBV12-3 or TRBV12-4, the J gene TRBJ2-7; TRBD2 agrees at 7 bases. V lost 3 bases and J lost 6; bases outside the gene matches: 2. This CDR3 is 12 amino acids long. CDR3 sequence: CASSFAGVEQYF. DNA of the CDR3: TGTGCCAGCAGTTTTGCGGGGGTCGAGCAGTACTTC.

This chain connects TRBV9 to TRBJ1-4, with D unclear. With 4 bases removed from V and 1 base from J, the gap between germline ends came to 11 bases. Germline CDR1 is SGDLS and CDR2 is YYNGEE. The CDR3 runs 15 residues. The CDR3 region has the DNA TGTGCCAGCAGCCCCGGTCTTGGAACTAATGAAAAACTGTTTTTT. As protein: CASSPGLGTNEKLFF.

A single count supports this clone. The chain joins TRBV15 to TRBJ2-3; D remains unclear. Between the trimmed V and J ends, which lost 0 bases and 4 bases, there was a span of 5 bases. Germline lookup yields CDR1 LNHNV and CDR2 YYDKDF (reference sequence). CDR3 length: 13 residues. The CDR3 DNA reads as TGTGCCACCAGCAGAGATCTTCCAGATACGCAGTATTTT. Its protein product is CATSRDLPDTQYF.

V is TRBV5-1 and J is TRBJ2-3; 9 bases are shared with TRBD2. The germline gives CDR1 SGHRS, CDR2 YFSETQ. After removal of 4 bases from V and 3 bases from J, the junction contained 9 bases not matched to a gene. This CDR3 comprises 16 residues. CDR3 DNA sequence: TGCGCCAGCAGCGTACCGGGACTAGCCAGGACAGATACGCAGTATTTT. Its protein product is CASSVPGLARTDTQYF. Drawing the rest from reference TRBV5-1 and TRBJ2-3, the complete variable domain is KAGVTQTPRYLIKTRGQQVTLSCSPISGHRSVSWYQQTPGQGLQFLFEYFSETQRNKGNFPGRFSGRQFSNSRSEMNVSTLELGDSALYLCASSVPGLARTDTQYFGPGTRLTVL.

The V gene is TRBV29-1, the J gene TRBJ2-5; 7 bases agree with TRBD1. The germline V gene has CDR1 SQVTM and CDR2 ANQGSEA. The CDR3 is 14 amino acids. V was clipped by 5 bases and J by 2 bases; unmatched bases: 8. The CDR3 coding sequence is TGCAGCGTTCTCCCGATGGGACAGCAAGAGACCCAGTACTTC. It codes for CSVLPMGQQETQYF.

The chain is built from TRBV19 and TRBJ1-5; D unclear. Germline CDR1 is LNHDA and CDR2 is SQIVND (reference sequence). V dropped 1 base and J dropped 11 bases, with 9 bases sitting between them. The CDR3 covers 12 residues. For the CDR3, the DNA is TGTGCCAGTAGTATAGGGGCGGGGTCCCAGCATTTT. The encoded protein is CASSIGAGSQHF. The full variable domain, its missing parts supplied by reference TRBV19 and TRBJ1-5, is DGGITQSPKYLFRKEGQNVTLSCEQNLNHDAMYWYRQDPGQGLRLIYYSQIVNDFQKGDIAEGYSVSREKKESFPLTVTSAQKNPTAFYLCASSIGAGSQHFGDGTRLSIL.

The chain employs TRBV5-1 and TRBJ1-2; 8 bases match TRBD1. The germline CDR1 and CDR2 sequences are SGHRS and YFSETQ. CDR3 size: 13 residues. J was trimmed by 8 bases and V by 4 bases; bases with no gene match: 7. The DNA for the CDR3 is TGCGCCAGCAGCACGGGACAGGCTAAGGGCTACACCTTC. Translation: CASSTGQAKGYTF.